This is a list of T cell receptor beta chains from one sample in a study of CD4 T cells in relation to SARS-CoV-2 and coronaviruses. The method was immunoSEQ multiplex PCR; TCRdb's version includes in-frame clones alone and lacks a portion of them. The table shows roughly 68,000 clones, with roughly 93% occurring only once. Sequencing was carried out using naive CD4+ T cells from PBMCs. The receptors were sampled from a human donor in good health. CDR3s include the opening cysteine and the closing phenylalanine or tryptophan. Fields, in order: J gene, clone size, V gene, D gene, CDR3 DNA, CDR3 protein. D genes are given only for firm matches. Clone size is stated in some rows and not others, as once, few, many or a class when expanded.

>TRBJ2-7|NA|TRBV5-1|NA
TGCGCCAGCAGCTTGGATGGAGCAAGCGGGCTCGAGGACGAGCAGTACTTC
CASSLDGASGLEDEQYF
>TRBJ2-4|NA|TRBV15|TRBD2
TGTGCCACCAGCAGATACACTAGCGGGGCCCAAAACATTCAGTACTTC
CATSRYTSGAQNIQYF
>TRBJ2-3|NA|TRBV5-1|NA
TGCGCCAGCAGCTTACTTTTAGCGGCCCCAGATACGCAGTATTTT
CASSLLLAAPDTQYF
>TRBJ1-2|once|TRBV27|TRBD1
TGTGCCAGCAAGTCCGCGGTAGGACAGGGTCTGGTGGGCTACACCTTC
CASKSAVGQGLVGYTF
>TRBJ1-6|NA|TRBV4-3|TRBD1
TGCGCCAGCAGCCTAAGATACAGGGGAGGTTATTCACCCCTCCACTTT
CASSLRYRGGYSPLHF
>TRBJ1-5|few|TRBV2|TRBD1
TGTGCCAGCAGCGACAGGGACAATCAGCCCCAGCATTTT
CASSDRDNQPQHF
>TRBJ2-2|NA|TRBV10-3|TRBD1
TGTGCCATCAGTGAGACAGGGGAGAACACCGGGGAGCTGTTTTTT
CAISETGENTGELFF
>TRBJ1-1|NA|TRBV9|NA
TGTGCCAGCAGCGTAGGTGGACTTCTGGTGAACACTGAAGCTTTCTTT
CASSVGGLLVNTEAFF
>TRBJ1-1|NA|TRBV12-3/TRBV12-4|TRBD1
TGTGCCAGCAGTTTAACCAGGGGGGGTGAAGCTTTCTTT
CASSLTRGGEAFF
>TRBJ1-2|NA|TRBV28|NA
TGTGCCAGCAGTTTAGCCTCCTATGGCTACACCTTC
CASSLASYGYTF
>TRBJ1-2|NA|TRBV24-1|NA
TGTGCCACCAGTGTTCCAGGGAGCTATGGCTACACCTTC
CATSVPGSYGYTF
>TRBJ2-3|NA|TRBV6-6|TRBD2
TGTGCCAGCAGTAGGACTAGCGGAAGCACAGATACGCAGTATTTT
CASSRTSGSTDTQYF
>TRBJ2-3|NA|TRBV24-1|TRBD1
TGTGCCACCAGTGATTTAGACAGGGGAAAGGCAGATACGCAGTATTTT
CATSDLDRGKADTQYF
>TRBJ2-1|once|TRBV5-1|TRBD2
TGCGCCAGCAGTCCCACTAGCGGATACTCCTACAATGAGCAGTTCTTC
CASSPTSGYSYNEQFF
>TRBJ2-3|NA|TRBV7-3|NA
TGTGCCAGCAGCTTAGTCGGGGGAGCGGGTGAGGATACGCAGTATTTT
CASSLVGGAGEDTQYF
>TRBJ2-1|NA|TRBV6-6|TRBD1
TGTGCCAGCAGTAATGTACAGGGGTATGACAATGAGCAGTTCTTC
CASSNVQGYDNEQFF
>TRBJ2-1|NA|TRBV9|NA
TGTGCCAGCAGCGGCCTTAGTGGGGAGCAGTTCTTC
CASSGLSGEQFF
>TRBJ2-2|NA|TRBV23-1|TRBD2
TGCGCCAGCAGTCAATTAGTCGCGGGAGGACCCGGGGAGCTGTTTTTT
CASSQLVAGGPGELFF
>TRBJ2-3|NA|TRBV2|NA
TGTGCCGGAGTTAGGACCCTCGGAGATACGCAGTATTTT
CAGVRTLGDTQYF
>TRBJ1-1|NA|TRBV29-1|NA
TGCAGCGTCCACCCATACAGGGCGGATACTGAAGCTTTCTTT
CSVHPYRADTEAFF
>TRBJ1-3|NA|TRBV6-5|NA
TGTGCCAGCAAAGGACAGCTCTCTAATGGAAACACCATATATTTT
CASKGQLSNGNTIYF
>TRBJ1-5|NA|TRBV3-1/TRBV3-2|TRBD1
TGTGCCAGCAGCCAAGCCGACAGGGGAAGCAATCAGCCCCAGCATTTT
CASSQADRGSNQPQHF
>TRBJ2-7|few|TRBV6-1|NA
TGTGCCAGCAGTTTTAGGGCGGTCTACGAGCAGTACTTC
CASSFRAVYEQYF
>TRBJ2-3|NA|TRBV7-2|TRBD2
TGTGCCAGCAGCCATCAAGGGACTAGCGGGGGGGCGACAGATACGCAGTATTTT
CASSHQGTSGGATDTQYF
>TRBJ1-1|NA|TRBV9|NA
TGTGCCAGCAGCGGACAGACCAACACTGAAGCTTTCTTT
CASSGQTNTEAFF
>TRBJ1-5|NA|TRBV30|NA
TGTGCCTGGAGTCCCTCAGGGAATAGCAATCAGCCCCAGCATTTT
CAWSPSGNSNQPQHF
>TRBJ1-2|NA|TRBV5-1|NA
TGCGCCAGCAGCTGGGGGGGCCGCTACTATGGCTACACCTTC
CASSWGGRYYGYTF
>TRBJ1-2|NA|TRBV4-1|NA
TGCGCCAGCAGCCAAGCGGGGAGGGGAGGGCATGGCTACACCTTC
CASSQAGRGGHGYTF
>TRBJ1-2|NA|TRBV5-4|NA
TGTGCCAGCAGCTTGGGGTTCTCGCAGGGTGGCTACACCTTC
CASSLGFSQGGYTF
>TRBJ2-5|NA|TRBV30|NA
TGTGCCTGGAGTGCTGGCGGACGCCCCGACGAGACCCAGTACTTC
CAWSAGGRPDETQYF
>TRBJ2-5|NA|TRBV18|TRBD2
TGTGCCAGCTCACCTACTAGCGGGAGAACGGGAGAGACCCAGTACTTC
CASSPTSGRTGETQYF
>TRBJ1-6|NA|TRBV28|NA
TGTGCCAGCAGTTTAGAGCAGGGAAGAGGTTCACCCCTCCACTTT
CASSLEQGRGSPLHF
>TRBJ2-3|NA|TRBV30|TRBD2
TGTGCCTGGAGGGGGGGACTAGCGGTCACAGATACGCAGTATTTT
CAWRGGLAVTDTQYF
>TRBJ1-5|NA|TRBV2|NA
TGTGCCAGCAGAGGCCAGGCGGATCAGCCCCAGCATTTT
CASRGQADQPQHF
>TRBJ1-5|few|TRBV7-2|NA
TGTGCCAGCAGCTTAGTCGTTTCCAATCAGCCCCAGCATTTT
CASSLVVSNQPQHF
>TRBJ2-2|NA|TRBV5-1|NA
TGCGCCAGCAGCTCCCGGCGTACGTCCGCGAACACCGGGGAGCTGTTTTTT
CASSSRRTSANTGELFF
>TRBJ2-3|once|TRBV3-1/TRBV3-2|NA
TGTGCCAGCAGCCAAGAAAGGTGGGTTAGCACAGATACGCAGTATTTT
CASSQERWVSTDTQYF
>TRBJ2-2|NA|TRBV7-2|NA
TGTGCCAGCAGCCCCGACAGGACGAGCACCGGGGAGCTGTTTTTT
CASSPDRTSTGELFF
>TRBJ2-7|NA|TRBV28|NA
TGTGCCAGCAGTTCCCCCCCTACAGGATACGAGCAGTACTTC
CASSSPPTGYEQYF
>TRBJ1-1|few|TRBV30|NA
TGTGCCTGGAGTGAGGAGGTCAGCGCTTTCTTT
CAWSEEVSAFF
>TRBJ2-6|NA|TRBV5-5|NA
TGTGCCAGCAGCATTTCTGGGGCCAACGTCCTGACTTTC
CASSISGANVLTF
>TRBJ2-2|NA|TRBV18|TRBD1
TGTGCCAGCTCCGGGACAGAGAACACCGGGGAGCTGTTTTTT
CASSGTENTGELFF
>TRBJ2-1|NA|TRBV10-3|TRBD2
TGTGCCACCTTAGGGCGGGGGACCTACAATGAGCAGTTCTTC
CATLGRGTYNEQFF
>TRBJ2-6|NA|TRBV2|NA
TGTGCCAGCAGCCCGGCCAACTCTGGGGCCAACGTCCTGACTTTC
CASSPANSGANVLTF
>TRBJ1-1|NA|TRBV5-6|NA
TGTGCCAGCAAAGACTTTTTGCGGGGGGAGAACACTGAAGCTTTCTTT
CASKDFLRGENTEAFF
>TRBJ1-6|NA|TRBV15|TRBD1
TGTGCCACCAGCACGACATCGGGACAGTATAATTCACCCCTCCACTTT
CATSTTSGQYNSPLHF